This T cell receptor (beta chain) appears in the sequencing data of a study of tumor-infiltrating lymphocytes in primary liver carcinoma. The authors made TCR beta cDNA from about 500 ng total RNA with a constant-region primer. Investigators got TCR beta libraries out of three nested multiplex PCR rounds, done with slightly modified ARM-PCR. In the first two PCR rounds, TRBV1-TRBV30 forward primers were paired with a C-beta reverse primer, and each round lasted about 9 cycles. In TCRdb, the multiplex PCR reads were re-called with MiXCR into one record per CDR3 protein. The repertoire holds about 190,000 distinct CDR3 sequences, with approximately 80% as singletons. Scientists recovered RNA and DNA together from approximately 20-30 mg of unsorted bulk tissue. This clonotype was detected only once. The CDR3 does not close with the conserved phenylalanine or tryptophan, likely indicating a read error.

Germline CDR1 reads LGHNA; CDR2 reads YSLEER. Trimming removed 0 bases at V and 0 bases at J, with 9 bases between. This CDR3 is built from 17 residues. The clonotype originates from a man aged 40-49 years with primary liver carcinoma and hepatitis B virus infection. Sequences were obtained from tumor tissue from primary liver carcinoma. The chain joins TRBV4-3 to TRBJ2-6; D gene unclear. CDR3 amino acids: CASSQDGFSSGANVLTS. The CDR3 nucleotides read TGCGCCAGCAGCCAAGATGGGTTCAGCTCTGGGGCCAACGTCCTGACTTCC.